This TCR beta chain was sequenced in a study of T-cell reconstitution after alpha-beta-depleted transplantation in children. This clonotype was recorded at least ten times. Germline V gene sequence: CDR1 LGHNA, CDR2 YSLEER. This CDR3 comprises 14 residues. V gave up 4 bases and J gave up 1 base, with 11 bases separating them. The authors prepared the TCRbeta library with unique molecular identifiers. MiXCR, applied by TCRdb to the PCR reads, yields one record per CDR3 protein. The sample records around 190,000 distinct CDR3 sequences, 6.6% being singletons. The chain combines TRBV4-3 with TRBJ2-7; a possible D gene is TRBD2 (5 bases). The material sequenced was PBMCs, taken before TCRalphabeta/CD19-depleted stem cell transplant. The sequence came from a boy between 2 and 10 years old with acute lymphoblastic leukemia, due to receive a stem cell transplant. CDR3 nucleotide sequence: TGCGCCAGCAGCCCCGACCGGGGATCCTACGAGCAGTACTTC. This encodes CASSPDRGSYEQYF.